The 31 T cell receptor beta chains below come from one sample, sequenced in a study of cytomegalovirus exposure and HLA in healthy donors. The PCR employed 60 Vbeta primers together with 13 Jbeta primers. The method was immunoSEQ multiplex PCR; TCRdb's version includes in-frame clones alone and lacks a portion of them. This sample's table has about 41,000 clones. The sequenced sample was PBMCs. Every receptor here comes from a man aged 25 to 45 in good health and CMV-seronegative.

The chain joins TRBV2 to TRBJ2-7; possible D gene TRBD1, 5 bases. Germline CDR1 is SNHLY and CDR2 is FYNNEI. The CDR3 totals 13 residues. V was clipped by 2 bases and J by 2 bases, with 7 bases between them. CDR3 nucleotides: TGTGCCAGCAGTGAAACAGGACCCTACGAGCAGTACTTC. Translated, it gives CASSETGPYEQYF.

The CDR3 loop is CASSPTRLNTGELFF. As DNA, the CDR3 is TGTGCCAGCAGCCCGACTAGATTGAACACCGGGGAGCTGTTTTTT. V usage is TRBV6-5 and J usage is TRBJ2-2; tentative D call: TRBD2 (6 bases). CDR1 and CDR2 (germline): MNHEY, SVGAGI. The CDR3 sequence is 15 residues long. V lost 6 bases and J lost 1, with 12 bases in between.

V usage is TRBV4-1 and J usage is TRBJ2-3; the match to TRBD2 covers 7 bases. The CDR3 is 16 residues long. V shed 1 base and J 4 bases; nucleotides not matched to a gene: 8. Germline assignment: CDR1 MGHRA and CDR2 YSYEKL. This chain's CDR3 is CASSQAERGPADTQYF. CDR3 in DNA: TGCGCCAGCAGCCAAGCGGAGCGGGGTCCCGCAGATACGCAGTATTTT.

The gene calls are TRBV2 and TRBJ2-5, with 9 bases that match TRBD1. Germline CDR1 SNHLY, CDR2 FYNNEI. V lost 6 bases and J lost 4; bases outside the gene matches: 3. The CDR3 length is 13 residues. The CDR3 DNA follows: TGTGCCAGCAGAGACAGGGGGGTAGAGACCCAGTACTTC. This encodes CASRDRGVETQYF.

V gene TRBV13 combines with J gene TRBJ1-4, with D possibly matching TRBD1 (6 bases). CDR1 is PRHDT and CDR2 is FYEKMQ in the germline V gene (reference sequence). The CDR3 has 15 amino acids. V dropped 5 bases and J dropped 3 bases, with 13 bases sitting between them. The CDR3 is CASSGQGRPNEKLFF. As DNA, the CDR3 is TGTGCCAGCAGCGGGCAGGGGCGTCCTAATGAAAAACTGTTTTTT.

In DNA, the CDR3 is TGTGCCACCGGAGATAGGACTGAAGCTTTCTTT. As protein: CATGDRTEAFF. This chain links TRBV10-3 with TRBJ1-1; D is uncertain. CDR3 length: 11 amino acids. Germline CDR1 and CDR2: ENHRY and SYGVKD. V lost 10 bases, J lost 5 bases, and 11 bases lay in between.

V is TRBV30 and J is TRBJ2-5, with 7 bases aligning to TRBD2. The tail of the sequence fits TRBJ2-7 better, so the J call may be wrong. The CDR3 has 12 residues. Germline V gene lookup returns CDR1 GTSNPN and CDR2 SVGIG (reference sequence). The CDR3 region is CAWTGRAYEQYF. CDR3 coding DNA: TGTGCCTGGACTGGGAGGGCCTACGAGCAGTACTTC.

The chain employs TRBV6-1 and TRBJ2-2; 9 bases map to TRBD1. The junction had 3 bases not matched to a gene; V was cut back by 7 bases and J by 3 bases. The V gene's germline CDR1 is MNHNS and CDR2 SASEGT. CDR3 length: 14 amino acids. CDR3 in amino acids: CASTGTGYTGELFF. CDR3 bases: TGTGCCAGCACCGGGACAGGGTACACCGGGGAGCTGTTTTTT.

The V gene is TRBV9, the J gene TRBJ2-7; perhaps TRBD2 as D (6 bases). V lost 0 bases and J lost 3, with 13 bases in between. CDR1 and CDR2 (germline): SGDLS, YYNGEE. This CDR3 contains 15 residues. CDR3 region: CASSVDFGRGYEQYF. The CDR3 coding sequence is TGTGCCAGCAGCGTAGACTTCGGGCGGGGCTACGAGCAGTACTTC.

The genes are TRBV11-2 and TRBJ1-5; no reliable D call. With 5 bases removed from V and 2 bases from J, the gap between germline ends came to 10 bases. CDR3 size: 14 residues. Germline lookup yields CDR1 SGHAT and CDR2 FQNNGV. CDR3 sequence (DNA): TGTGCCAGCAGCCCTGGCGGGGGCAATCAGCCCCAGCATTTT. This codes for CASSPGGGNQPQHF. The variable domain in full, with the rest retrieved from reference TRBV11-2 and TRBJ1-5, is EAGVAQSPRYKIIEKRQSVAFWCNPISGHATLYWYQQILGQGPKLLIQFQNNGVVDDSQLPKDRFSAERLKGVDSTLKIQPAKLEDSAVYLCASSPGGGNQPQHFGDGTRLSIL.

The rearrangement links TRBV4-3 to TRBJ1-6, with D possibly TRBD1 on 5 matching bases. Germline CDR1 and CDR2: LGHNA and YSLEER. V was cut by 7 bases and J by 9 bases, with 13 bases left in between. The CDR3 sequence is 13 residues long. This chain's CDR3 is CASTGLPGSPLHF. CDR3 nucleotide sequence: TGCGCCAGCACGGGACTTCCCGGTTCACCCCTCCACTTT.

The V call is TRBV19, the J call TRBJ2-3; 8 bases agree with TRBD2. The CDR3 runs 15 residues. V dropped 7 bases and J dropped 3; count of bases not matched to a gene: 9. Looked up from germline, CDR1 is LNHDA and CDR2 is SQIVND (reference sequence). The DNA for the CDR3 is TGTGCCAGTACCCTTGGGGGACTAGGGACAGATACGCAGTATTTT. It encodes CASTLGGLGTDTQYF.

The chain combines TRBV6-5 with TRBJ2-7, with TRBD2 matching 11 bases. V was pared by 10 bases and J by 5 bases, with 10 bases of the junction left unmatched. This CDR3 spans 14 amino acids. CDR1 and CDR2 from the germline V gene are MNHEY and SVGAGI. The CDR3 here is CATTDPGLADEQYF. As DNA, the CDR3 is TGTGCCACCACAGACCCGGGACTAGCGGACGAGCAGTACTTC.

CDR3 in amino acids: CAWSRLAGGPSEQYF. CDR3 in DNA: TGTGCCTGGAGTCGACTAGCGGGAGGGCCAAGCGAGCAGTACTTC. The chain employs TRBV30 and TRBJ2-7; 14 bases map to TRBD2. Germline V gene sequence: CDR1 GTSNPN, CDR2 SVGIG (reference sequence). The CDR3 contains 15 residues. V lost 2 bases to trimming and J lost 6 bases; unmatched junction nucleotides: 6. Together with reference TRBV30 and TRBJ2-7, the CDR3 gives the full variable domain: SQTIHQWPATLVQPVGSPLSLECTVEGTSNPNLYWYRQAAGRGLQLLFYSVGIGQISSEVPQNLSASRPQDRQFILSSKKLLLSDSGFYLCAWSRLAGGPSEQYFGPGTRLTVT.

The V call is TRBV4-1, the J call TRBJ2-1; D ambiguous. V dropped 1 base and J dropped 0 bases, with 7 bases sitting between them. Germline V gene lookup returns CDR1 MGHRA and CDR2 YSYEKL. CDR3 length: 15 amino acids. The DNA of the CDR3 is TGCGCCAGCAGCCAAGGGCAGTACTCCTACAATGAGCAGTTCTTC. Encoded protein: CASSQGQYSYNEQFF.

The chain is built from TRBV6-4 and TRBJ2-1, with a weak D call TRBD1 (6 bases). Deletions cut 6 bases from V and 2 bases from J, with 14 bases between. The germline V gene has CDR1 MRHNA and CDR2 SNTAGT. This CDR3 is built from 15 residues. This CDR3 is CASRSTGKTYNEQFF. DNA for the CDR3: TGTGCCAGCAGAAGTACAGGGAAGACCTACAATGAGCAGTTCTTC.

The CDR3 reads CASSPNSQGMDYNEQFF. CDR3 sequence (DNA): TGTGCCAGCAGCCCCAACTCACAGGGGATGGACTACAATGAGCAGTTCTTC. V is TRBV7-9 and J is TRBJ2-1; 7 bases are a match to TRBD1. The CDR3 runs 17 residues. CDR1 and CDR2 from the germline V gene are SEHNR and FQNEAQ (reference sequence). The V segment lost 5 bases and the J segment 3 bases; nucleotides outside the gene matches: 13.

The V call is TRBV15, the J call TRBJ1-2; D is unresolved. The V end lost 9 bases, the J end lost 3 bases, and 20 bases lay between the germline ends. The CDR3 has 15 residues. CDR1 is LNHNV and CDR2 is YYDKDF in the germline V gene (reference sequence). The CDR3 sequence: CATSLDATGDYGYTF. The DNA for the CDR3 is TGTGCCACTTCCCTCGACGCTACGGGAGACTATGGCTACACCTTC.

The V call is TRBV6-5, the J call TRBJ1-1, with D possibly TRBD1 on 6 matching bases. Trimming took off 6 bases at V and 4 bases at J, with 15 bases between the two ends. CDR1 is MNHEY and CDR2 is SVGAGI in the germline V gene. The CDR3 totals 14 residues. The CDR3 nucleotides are TGTGCCAGCAGCCTACTCTTAGGGGGCACTGAAGCTTTCTTT. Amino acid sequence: CASSLLLGGTEAFF.

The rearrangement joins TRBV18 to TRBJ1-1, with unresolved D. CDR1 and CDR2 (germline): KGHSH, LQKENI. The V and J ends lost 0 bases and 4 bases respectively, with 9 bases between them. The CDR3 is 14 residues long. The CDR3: CASSPPPGGTEAFF. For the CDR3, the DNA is TGTGCCAGCTCACCACCCCCAGGTGGCACTGAAGCTTTCTTT.

CDR3 residues: CASSQDPHRTRGGDYEQYF. Here the CDR3 DNA reads TGCGCCAGCAGCCAAGATCCTCACCGGACTAGAGGGGGGGATTACGAGCAGTACTTC. The chain recombines TRBV4-3 with TRBJ2-7, with a weak D call TRBD2 (7 bases). Trimming stripped 0 bases from V and 4 bases from J, with 25 bases between. Germline lookup yields CDR1 LGHNA and CDR2 YSLEER. This CDR3 spans 19 amino acids.

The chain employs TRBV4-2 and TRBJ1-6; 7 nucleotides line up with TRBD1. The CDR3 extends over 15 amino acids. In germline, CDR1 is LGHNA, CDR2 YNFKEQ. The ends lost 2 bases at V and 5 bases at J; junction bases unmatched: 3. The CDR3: CASSQRGGDNSPLHF. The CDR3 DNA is TGTGCCAGCAGCCAAAGAGGGGGCGATAATTCACCCCTCCACTTT.

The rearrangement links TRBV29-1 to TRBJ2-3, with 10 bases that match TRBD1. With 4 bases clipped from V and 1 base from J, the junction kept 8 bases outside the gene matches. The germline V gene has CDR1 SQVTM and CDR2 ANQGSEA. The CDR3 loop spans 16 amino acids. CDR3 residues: CSVVGGTGDRTDTQYF. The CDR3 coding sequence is TGCAGCGTTGTCGGAGGGACAGGGGACCGCACAGATACGCAGTATTTT.

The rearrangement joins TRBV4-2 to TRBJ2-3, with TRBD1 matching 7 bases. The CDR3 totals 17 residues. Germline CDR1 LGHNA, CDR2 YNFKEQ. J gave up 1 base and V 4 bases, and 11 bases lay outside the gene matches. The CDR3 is CASSPVTRGHRTDTQYF. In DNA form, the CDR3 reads TGTGCCAGCAGCCCGGTGACGAGGGGGCATCGCACAGATACGCAGTATTTT.

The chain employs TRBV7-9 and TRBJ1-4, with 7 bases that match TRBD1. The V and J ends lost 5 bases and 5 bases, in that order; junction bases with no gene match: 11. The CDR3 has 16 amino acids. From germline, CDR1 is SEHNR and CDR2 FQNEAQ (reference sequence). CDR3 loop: CASSPVEGQMNEKLFF. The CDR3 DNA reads TGTGCCAGCAGCCCCGTTGAGGGACAGATGAATGAAAAACTGTTTTTT.

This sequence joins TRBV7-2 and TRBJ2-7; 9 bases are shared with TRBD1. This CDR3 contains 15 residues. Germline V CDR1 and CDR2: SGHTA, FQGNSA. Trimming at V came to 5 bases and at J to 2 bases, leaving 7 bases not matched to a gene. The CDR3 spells CASSPDRGSAYEQYF. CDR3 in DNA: TGTGCCAGCAGCCCTGACAGGGGGTCGGCCTACGAGCAGTACTTC.

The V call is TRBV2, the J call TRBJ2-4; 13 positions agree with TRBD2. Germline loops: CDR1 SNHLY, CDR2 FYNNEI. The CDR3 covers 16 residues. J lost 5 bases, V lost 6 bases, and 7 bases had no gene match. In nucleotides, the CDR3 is TGTGCCAGCAGCCCCCCGGGACTAGCGGGACAAAACATTCAGTACTTC. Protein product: CASSPPGLAGQNIQYF.

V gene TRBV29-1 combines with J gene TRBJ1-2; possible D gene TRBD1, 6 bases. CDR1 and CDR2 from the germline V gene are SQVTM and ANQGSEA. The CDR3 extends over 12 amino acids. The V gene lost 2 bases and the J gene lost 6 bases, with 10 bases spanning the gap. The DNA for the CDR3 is TGCAGCGTTGAAAGGGGGATGGATGGCTACACCTTC. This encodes CSVERGMDGYTF. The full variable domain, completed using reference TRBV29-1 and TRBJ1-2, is SAVISQKPSRDICQRGTSLTIQCQVDSQVTMMFWYRQQPGQSLTLIATANQGSEATYESGFVIDKFPISRPNLTFSTLTVSNMSPEDSSIYLCSVERGMDGYTFGSGTRLTVV.

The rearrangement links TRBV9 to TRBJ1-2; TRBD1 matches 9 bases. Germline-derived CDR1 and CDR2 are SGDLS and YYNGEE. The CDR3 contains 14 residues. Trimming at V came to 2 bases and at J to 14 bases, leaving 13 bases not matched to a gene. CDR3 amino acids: CASSVRPGTGYETF. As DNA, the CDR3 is TGTGCCAGCAGCGTGAGACCCGGGACAGGGTATGAGACCTTC.

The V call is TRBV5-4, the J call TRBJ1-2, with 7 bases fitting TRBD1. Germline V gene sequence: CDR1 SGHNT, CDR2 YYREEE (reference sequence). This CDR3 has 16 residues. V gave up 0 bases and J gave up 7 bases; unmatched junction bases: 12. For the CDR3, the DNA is TGTGCCAGCAGCTTGGGTCCGCGGGACAGAGAGACTGGCTACACCTTC. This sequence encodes CASSLGPRDRETGYTF.

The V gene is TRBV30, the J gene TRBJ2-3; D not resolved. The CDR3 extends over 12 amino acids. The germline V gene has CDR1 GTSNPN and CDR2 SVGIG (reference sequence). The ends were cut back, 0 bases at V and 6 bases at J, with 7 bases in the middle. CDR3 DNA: TGTGCCTGGAGTGTAGGAGATGATACGCAGTATTTT. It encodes CAWSVGDDTQYF.